Below are 9 T cell receptor beta chains sequenced from a single sample in a study of regulatory T cells in long-lasting Graves disease. Time point in this sample: persistent/refractory GD, antithyroid drugs over 5 years with positive TRAb. Construction of the TCR library relied on RNA isolated from PBMCs. iRepertoire HTBI primers and Arm-PCR of CDR3 regions built TCR beta libraries. TCRdb fed the multiplex PCR reads into MiXCR, producing one record per CDR3 protein. The repertoire holds nearly 350,000 distinct CDR3 sequences, with around 20% as singletons. Sequences were derived from peripheral blood mononuclear cells (PBMCs), sampled when the disease was refractory, from a patient treated with antithyroid drugs. The source is a female donor with Graves disease.

This clonotype was detected ten times or more. The rearrangement joins TRBV28 to TRBJ1-1, with D perhaps matching TRBD1 (6 bases). Germline assignment: CDR1 MDHEN and CDR2 SYDVKM. Trimming removed 7 bases from V and 5 bases from J, with 17 bases in between. CDR3 size: 14 residues. The DNA for the CDR3 is TGTGCCAGCACCCCCCAGGGGTCGGTAACTGAAGCTTTCTTT. Amino acid sequence: CASTPQGSVTEAFF.

This clonotype came up many times. V and J are TRBV18 and TRBJ1-5; tentative D call: TRBD1 (5 bases). V shed 6 bases and J shed 5 bases, with 20 bases lying between them. The CDR3 has 16 amino acids. Per the germline V gene, CDR1 is KGHSH and CDR2 is LQKENI. CDR3 nucleotide sequence: TGTGCCAGCTCCCCCCCCAATAGGGGATGGGATCAGCCCCAGCATTTT. This sequence encodes CASSPPNRGWDQPQHF. The whole variable domain, remainder taken from reference TRBV18 and TRBJ1-5, is NAGVMQNPRHLVRRRGQEARLRCSPMKGHSHVYWYRQLPEEGLKFMVYLQKENIIDESGMPKERFSAEFPKEGPSILRIQQVVRGDSAAYFCASSPPNRGWDQPQHFGDGTRLSIL.

About this clonotype: A junction end diverges from the germline sequence, so it may reflect a read error. V gene TRBV6-2 or TRBV6-3 combines with J gene TRBJ1-2, with TRBD1 matching 9 bases. CDR3 length equals 11 residues. Germline lookup yields CDR1 MNHEY and CDR2 SVGEGT. The CDR3 coding sequence is TGTGCCAGCAGTCAAAACCGGGACAGGGTCTTC. Amino acids: CASSQNRDRVF.

This clonotype occurred a few times. The rearrangement links TRBV7-9 to TRBJ1-5, with no clear D. In germline, CDR1 is SEHNR, CDR2 FQNEAQ (reference sequence). This CDR3 has 10 amino acids. V was pared by 2 bases and J by 7 bases, with 0 bases between. The CDR3: CASSLQPQHF. Here the CDR3 DNA reads TGTGCCAGCAGCTTACAGCCCCAGCATTTT.

This clonotype was seen only a few times. The rearrangement joins TRBV7-9 to TRBJ1-1, with D unresolved. The CDR3 consists of 15 residues. The germline gives CDR1 SEHNR, CDR2 FQNEAQ (reference sequence). V lost 4 bases, J lost 3 bases, and 15 bases lay in between. This CDR3 is CASSSLGVVDTEAFF. CDR3 DNA sequence: TGTGCCAGCAGCTCCCTCGGGGTGGTGGACACTGAAGCTTTCTTT.

At least ten counts were recorded for this clonotype. J is TRBJ2-4 and V is TRBV6-1; TRBD1 aligns across 7 bases. Germline CDR1 MNHNS, CDR2 SASEGT. The J segment lost 0 bases and the V segment lost 7 bases, leaving 15 bases of the junction unmatched. The CDR3 contains 18 residues. The CDR3 is CASTNGTVLLLAKNIQYF. The CDR3 coding sequence is TGTGCCAGCACCAACGGGACAGTTTTACTTTTAGCCAAAAACATTCAGTACTTC.

Worth noting for this clonotype: It may be a read error: a sequence one base away is much more abundant. V and J are TRBV7-9 and TRBJ2-2; 8 bases are a match to TRBD1. Germline V gives CDR1 SEHNR, CDR2 FQNEAQ (reference sequence). This CDR3 spans 15 amino acids. The DNA of the CDR3 is TGTGCCAGCAGTTACGGACAGGGATACACCGGGGAGCTGCTTTTT. Translated: CASSYGQGYTGELLF. The complete variable domain, with remaining parts taken from reference TRBV7-9 and TRBJ2-2, reads DTGVSQNPRHKITKRGQNVTFRCDPISEHNRLYWYRQTLGQGPEFLTYFQNEAQLEKSRLLSDRFSAERPKGSFSTLEIQRTEQGDSAMYLCASSYGQGYTGELLFGEGSRLTVL.

The rearrangement uses TRBV25-1 and TRBJ2-5, with TRBD2 matching 12 bases. The CDR3 loop spans 15 amino acids. Trimming removed 4 bases from V and 5 bases from J; junction bases left unmatched: 5. CDR1 MGHDK and CDR2 SYGVNS come from the germline V gene. The CDR3 is CASSGRLAGEETQYF. The CDR3 bases are TGTGCCAGCAGTGGACGACTAGCGGGGGAGGAGACCCAGTACTTC.

This clonotype was detected many times. This chain links TRBV11-2 with TRBJ1-5, with D possibly being TRBD1 (5 bases). This CDR3 spans 14 amino acids. Germline V gene sequence: CDR1 SGHAT, CDR2 FQNNGV. Trimming took off 0 bases at V and 9 bases at J, with 12 bases between the two ends. CDR3 region: CASSLEGTVRPQHF. CDR3 bases: TGTGCCAGCAGCTTAGAGGGGACGGTTCGGCCCCAGCATTTT.